The 25 T cell receptor beta chains presented below share a single source sample, sequenced in a study of shared clonotypes between healthy human individuals. Sequencing was performed with immunoSEQ multiplex PCR; in TCRdb, only in-frame clones are kept and a portion is missing. This repertoire shows approximately 2,300,000 clones, 92% found once; its top ten account for more than 0.35%. Sequencing was performed on naive CD4+ T cells from PBMCs. Noted subset: CD45RA+ positively selected. All receptors come from a man younger than 35 in good health. Some clones in this sample may be carry-over from other donors' samples.

This sequence joins TRBV2 and TRBJ2-2, with D possibly being TRBD1 (5 bases). Germline V gives CDR1 SNHLY, CDR2 FYNNEI. CDR3 size: 14 residues. The CDR3 here is CAGRAGTNTGELFF. The CDR3 DNA sequence: TGTGCAGGCAGGGCAGGGACGAACACCGGGGAGCTGTTTTTT.

A note on this clone: Other DNA sequences in this sample translate to the same CDR3. CDR3 residues: CASSPSGAYEQYF. The CDR3 region has the DNA TGTGCCAGCTCACCTTCAGGGGCCTACGAGCAGTACTTC. The chain combines TRBV18 with TRBJ2-7; maybe TRBD1 (6 bases). Germline V gene sequence: CDR1 KGHSH, CDR2 LQKENI. Trimming stripped 3 bases from V and 2 bases from J, with 8 bases between. The CDR3 runs to 13 residues. The full variable domain, completed using reference TRBV18 and TRBJ2-7, is NAGVMQNPRHLVRRRGQEARLRCSPMKGHSHVYWYRQLPEEGLKFMVYLQKENIIDESGMPKERFSAEFPKEGPSILRIQQVVRGDSAAYFCASSPSGAYEQYFGPGTRLTVT.

The V call is TRBV10-3, the J call TRBJ2-7; 7 bases are shared with TRBD1. The CDR3 is 17 residues long. The V gene end was trimmed by 3 bases and the J gene end by 4 bases; junction bases not matched to a gene: 15. The germline CDR1 and CDR2 sequences are ENHRY and SYGVKD. The CDR3 DNA reads TGTGCCATCAGTGAAGGGGTTAAGGGACAGCTAATGTACGAGCAGTACTTC. As protein: CAISEGVKGQLMYEQYF.

This chain uses TRBV2 with TRBJ2-3; 7 bases are shared with TRBD2. The CDR3 spans 15 residues. After removal of 10 bases from V and 1 base from J, the junction contained 11 bases not matched to a gene. Germline loops: CDR1 SNHLY, CDR2 FYNNEI. CDR3 region: CATREASGGTDTQYF. In DNA, the CDR3 is TGTGCCACCCGGGAGGCTAGCGGAGGCACAGATACGCAGTATTTT.

V gene TRBV29-1 combines with J gene TRBJ1-2; weak D call: TRBD1 (5 bases). The CDR3 extends over 13 amino acids. Trimming cost V 5 bases and J 3 bases, with 13 bases left between them. CDR1 and CDR2 from the germline V gene are SQVTM and ANQGSEA. The CDR3 sequence is CSVIGGGYYGYTF. CDR3 DNA sequence: TGCAGCGTTATCGGGGGAGGGTACTATGGCTACACCTTC.

Comment on this clone: This CDR3 is also generated by other DNA sequences in the sample. V usage is TRBV2 and J usage is TRBJ2-7; the D gene is possibly TRBD2 (6 bases). The V end was cut by 9 bases, the J end by 0 bases, with 12 bases between. Germline V gene lookup returns CDR1 SNHLY and CDR2 FYNNEI. The CDR3 covers 13 residues. The CDR3 DNA sequence: TGTGCCAGTAGGAGTAGCGGCTCCTACGAGCAGTACTTC. Translating gives CASRSSGSYEQYF. Together with reference TRBV2 and TRBJ2-7, the CDR3 gives the full variable domain: EPEVTQTPSHQVTQMGQEVILRCVPISNHLYFYWYRQILGQKVEFLVSFYNNEISEKSEIFDDQFSVERPDGSNFTLKIRSTKLEDSAMYFCASRSSGSYEQYFGPGTRLTVT.

V usage is TRBV6-5 and J usage is TRBJ1-2; a weak D match, TRBD1 (6 bases). Germline CDR1 is MNHEY and CDR2 is SVGAGI. Trimming stripped 5 bases from V and 7 bases from J, with 14 bases between. The CDR3 has 13 amino acids. The CDR3 bases are TGTGCCAGCAGTACAGGGAATTGGCGTGGCTACACCTTC. Its protein is CASSTGNWRGYTF.

This chain connects TRBV6-4 to TRBJ1-1; no clear D. The length of the CDR3 is 15 residues. CDR1 is MRHNA and CDR2 is SNTAGT in the germline V gene. V lost 3 bases, J lost 2 bases, and 13 bases lay in between. The CDR3 reads CASSEFPGVNTEAFF. CDR3 sequence (DNA): TGTGCCAGCAGTGAATTCCCCGGGGTCAACACTGAAGCTTTCTTT.

The chain employs TRBV5-1 and TRBJ2-4, with TRBD1 as a possible D gene (5 bases). CDR3 length equals 13 residues. Germline V lookup: CDR1 SGHRS, CDR2 YFSETQ. V was pared by 7 bases and J by 8 bases, with 16 bases between. The CDR3 nucleotides read TGCGCCAGCGGTATATCAGGGAAAGACATTCAGTACTTC. Its protein is CASGISGKDIQYF. Based on the CDR3 plus reference TRBV5-1 and TRBJ2-4, the full variable domain is KAGVTQTPRYLIKTRGQQVTLSCSPISGHRSVSWYQQTPGQGLQFLFEYFSETQRNKGNFPGRFSGRQFSNSRSEMNVSTLELGDSALYLCASGISGKDIQYFGAGTRLSVL.

The V and J genes are TRBV9 and TRBJ2-3, with D tentatively TRBD2 (5 bases). Germline CDR1 reads SGDLS; CDR2 reads YYNGEE. The CDR3 consists of 15 residues. V dropped 2 bases and J dropped 6 bases, with 16 bases sitting between them. CDR3 DNA: TGTGCCAGCAGCGTCCGCTCTGGTTCGGGGGATACGCAGTATTTT. This translates into CASSVRSGSGDTQYF. The complete variable domain, with remaining parts taken from reference TRBV9 and TRBJ2-3, reads DSGVTQTPKHLITATGQRVTLRCSPRSGDLSVYWYQQSLDQGLQFLIQYYNGEERAKGNILERFSAQQFPDLHSELNLSSLELGDSALYFCASSVRSGSGDTQYFGPGTRLTVL.

The rearrangement uses TRBV5-4 and TRBJ2-5; TRBD2 agrees at 7 bases. This CDR3 contains 16 residues. In germline, CDR1 is SGHNT, CDR2 YYREEE (reference sequence). Unmatched junction bases numbered 9, after V lost 3 bases and J lost 1 base. The CDR3 coding sequence is TGTGCCAGCAGCTCCTCCGTAGCGGGTTTCCAAGAGACCCAGTACTTC. Its translation: CASSSSVAGFQETQYF.

The chain couples TRBV7-6 to TRBJ2-3; D possibly corresponds to TRBD2 (5 bases). CDR3 size: 15 residues. The germline V and J ends were trimmed by 8 bases and 0 bases, with 15 bases remaining between them. Germline CDR1 and CDR2: SGHVS and FNYEAQ. The CDR3 DNA reads TGTGCCAGCCGACCCTCGAGCGGAAGCACAGATACGCAGTATTTT. This translates into CASRPSSGSTDTQYF. Using reference TRBV7-6 and TRBJ2-3 for the parts outside the CDR3, the full variable domain is GAGVSQSPRYKVTKRGQDVALRCDPISGHVSLYWYRQALGQGPEFLTYFNYEAQQDKSGLPNDRFSAERPEGSISTLTIQRTEQRDSAMYRCASRPSSGSTDTQYFGPGTRLTVL.

The chain joins TRBV7-9 to TRBJ2-7; tentative D call: TRBD2 (6 bases). The CDR3 extends over 16 amino acids. Germline V gene lookup returns CDR1 SEHNR and CDR2 FQNEAQ (reference sequence). With 1 base removed from V and 0 bases from J, the gap between germline ends came to 13 bases. This CDR3 reads CASSLEASADSYEQYF. The DNA of the CDR3 is TGTGCCAGCAGCTTAGAGGCTAGCGCAGACTCCTACGAGCAGTACTTC.

The chain joins TRBV27 to TRBJ2-7, with a weak D call TRBD2 (5 bases). CDR1 is MNHEY, CDR2 SMNVEV, per germline (reference sequence). The ends were cut back, 6 bases at V and 6 bases at J, with 24 bases in the middle. The CDR3 totals 16 residues. CDR3: CASSPTLEGSPAEQYF. CDR3 sequence (DNA): TGTGCCAGCAGCCCGACCCTTGAGGGAAGCCCTGCCGAGCAGTACTTC.

The chain carries TRBV5-1 and TRBJ2-3; D is ambiguous. Trimming took 0 bases from V and 0 from J, leaving 11 bases between them. CDR1 and CDR2 from the germline V gene are SGHRS and YFSETQ. There are 16 residues in the CDR3. CDR3 residues: CASSLEVAASTDTQYF. The CDR3 coding sequence is TGCGCCAGCAGCTTGGAGGTGGCGGCTAGCACAGATACGCAGTATTTT.

This chain uses TRBV5-1 with TRBJ1-2; possibly TRBD1 for D (6 bases). CDR1 and CDR2 (germline): SGHRS, YFSETQ. The CDR3 is 14 residues long. V was clipped by 7 bases and J by 4 bases, with 17 bases between them. The CDR3 region is CASALDGQPYGYTF. CDR3 in DNA: TGCGCCAGCGCCCTGGATGGACAGCCCTATGGCTACACCTTC.

The rearrangement links TRBV7-6 to TRBJ2-6, with D unclear. Germline V gives CDR1 SGHVS, CDR2 FNYEAQ. The CDR3 consists of 15 residues. V was pared by 4 bases and J by 0 bases, with 7 bases between. The CDR3 DNA reads as TGTGCCAGCAGCTCCGCCGTCTCTGGGGCCAACGTCCTGACTTTC. This codes for CASSSAVSGANVLTF.

V gene TRBV6-5 combines with J gene TRBJ2-2, with TRBD1 matching over 8 bases. CDR1 is MNHEY and CDR2 is SVGAGI in the germline V gene. With 10 bases clipped from V and 5 bases from J, the junction kept 9 bases outside the gene matches. CDR3 length equals 14 residues. The CDR3 is CATQRQGRTGELFF. CDR3 nucleotide sequence: TGTGCCACCCAGCGACAGGGGAGGACCGGGGAGCTGTTTTTT.

Turning to this clone: Other DNA sequences from this sample encode an identical CDR3 as well. CDR3 region: CASSRVYEQYF. The CDR3 DNA is TGTGCCAGCAGTCGGGTCTACGAGCAGTACTTC. The V and J genes are TRBV28 and TRBJ2-7, with D unclear. The germline V gene has CDR1 MDHEN and CDR2 SYDVKM. This CDR3 region has 11 residues. The V and J ends lost 5 bases and 3 bases respectively, with 5 bases between them.

The CDR3 region has the DNA TGCGCCAGCAGCTTGTCGGCGGGCCTAGCAGAGACCCAGTACTTC. This sequence encodes CASSLSAGLAETQYF. The chain joins TRBV5-1 to TRBJ2-5; maybe TRBD2 (5 bases). The V end lost 1 base, the J end lost 4 bases, and 14 bases lay between the germline ends. The CDR3 has 15 amino acids. Germline CDR1 SGHRS, CDR2 YFSETQ.

The V and J genes are TRBV5-4 and TRBJ2-3; 14 nucleotides align to TRBD2. The trim removed 3 bases at V and 4 bases at J, leaving 7 bases unmatched. This CDR3 spans 17 amino acids. Germline V gene sequence: CDR1 SGHNT, CDR2 YYREEE (reference sequence). The CDR3 DNA sequence: TGTGCCAGCAGCTCGAGGGGACTAGCGGGAGTCGCAGATACGCAGTATTTT. As protein: CASSSRGLAGVADTQYF.

The J gene is TRBJ2-1, the V gene TRBV30; D might be TRBD2 (5 bases). From germline, CDR1 is GTSNPN and CDR2 SVGIG (reference sequence). The CDR3 covers 11 residues. V was pared by 4 bases and J by 9 bases, with 10 bases between. CDR3 coding DNA: TGTGCCTGGAATGGAGAGGGTGAGCAGTTCTTC. This encodes CAWNGEGEQFF. The full variable domain, completed using reference TRBV30 and TRBJ2-1, is SQTIHQWPATLVQPVGSPLSLECTVEGTSNPNLYWYRQAAGRGLQLLFYSVGIGQISSEVPQNLSASRPQDRQFILSSKKLLLSDSGFYLCAWNGEGEQFFGPGTRLTVL.

The rearrangement uses TRBV19 and TRBJ2-1; D not resolved. V was clipped by 4 bases and J by 2 bases, with 15 bases between them. This CDR3 spans 16 amino acids. Per germline, CDR1 LNHDA and CDR2 SQIVND (reference sequence). The CDR3 spells CASSTPGRTPYNEQFF. Here the CDR3 DNA reads TGTGCCAGTAGTACCCCCGGACGTACTCCCTACAATGAGCAGTTCTTC. The full variable domain, with the rest looked up from reference TRBV19 and TRBJ2-1, is DGGITQSPKYLFRKEGQNVTLSCEQNLNHDAMYWYRQDPGQGLRLIYYSQIVNDFQKGDIAEGYSVSREKKESFPLTVTSAQKNPTAFYLCASSTPGRTPYNEQFFGPGTRLTVL.

As regards this clone: The same CDR3 also results from other DNA sequences found in this sample. The V and J genes are TRBV18 and TRBJ2-1, with TRBD1 identical over 10 bases. Germline V gives CDR1 KGHSH, CDR2 LQKENI. V lost 3 bases, J lost 4 bases, and 3 bases stayed unmatched. This CDR3 is 15 amino acids long. This chain's CDR3 is CASSPRDRGYNEQFF. For the CDR3, the DNA is TGTGCCAGCTCACCCCGGGACAGGGGATACAATGAGCAGTTCTTC.

With respect to this clone: Other DNA sequences in this specimen translate into the identical CDR3. This chain links TRBV7-2 with TRBJ2-3, with D unresolved. CDR1 is SGHTA and CDR2 is FQGNSA in the germline V gene. Trimming pared 0 bases from V and 3 bases from J, leaving 1 base between. CDR3 length equals 12 residues. The CDR3 sequence: CASSLATDTQYF. In nucleotides, the CDR3 is TGTGCCAGCAGCTTAGCAACAGATACGCAGTATTTT.